This T cell receptor beta chain was captured by sequencing in a study of control samples from healthy donors and cancer patients. The assay was immunoSEQ multiplex PCR, and TCRdb's table has in-frame clones only and misses some. The sample yields 130,000 or so clones, about 90% seen once. In germline, CDR1 is WSHSY, CDR2 SAAADI. Trimming removed 7 bases at V and 1 base at J, with 8 bases between. This CDR3 is built from 13 residues. Sequences were obtained from blood. The chain couples TRBV10-2 to TRBJ1-5, with no clear D. The TCR originated in a man aged 55-75 years in good health. CDR3: CASTMTSNQPQHF. The CDR3 region has the DNA TGCGCCAGCACTATGACAAGCAATCAGCCCCAGCATTTT.